These 27 T cell receptor beta chains share one sample of origin, sequenced in a study of T cells in Graves' hyperthyroidism and ophthalmopathy. Researchers took RNA transcripts and amplified the TCR beta CDR3 regions from them. When the TCR CDR3 underwent first-round RT-PCR, the HTBI primer set was used. Using its own MiXCR run on the multiplex PCR reads, TCRdb lists one record per CDR3 protein. This sample has a few hundred thousand distinct CDR3 sequences; 15% to 20% occur once, and the top ten carry roughly 49%. Sequenced input: blood. The source of these receptors is a woman in her fifties or sixties with Graves' hyperthyroidism.

This chain connects TRBV9 to TRBJ2-1; D uncertain. Germline CDR1 is SGDLS and CDR2 is YYNGEE. V lost 0 bases, J lost 3 bases, and 4 bases lay in between. The CDR3 loop spans 13 amino acids. DNA of the CDR3: TGTGCCAGCAGCGTAGAGGTCTACAATGAGCAGTTCTTC. It is translated as CASSVEVYNEQFF.

The chain uses TRBV6-1 and TRBJ2-7; 7 nucleotides line up with TRBD1. CDR3 length equals 13 residues. V was clipped by 4 bases and J by 0 bases; unmatched bases: 0. Germline assignment: CDR1 MNHNS and CDR2 SASEGT. The CDR3 loop is CASSGTGSYEQYV. The CDR3 DNA is TGTGCCAGCAGTGGGACAGGCTCCTACGAGCAGTACGTC.

The V gene is TRBV7-2, the J gene TRBJ1-5; the D gene is possibly TRBD1 (5 bases). V dropped 5 bases and J dropped 0 bases, with 20 bases sitting between them. The CDR3 contains 18 residues. The germline V gene encodes CDR1 SGHTA and CDR2 FQGNSA. CDR3 sequence reads: CASSGGEGYHYSNQPQHF. The CDR3 DNA follows: TGTGCCAGCAGCGGAGGGGAAGGCTACCACTATAGCAATCAGCCCCAGCATTTT. Filled out from reference TRBV7-2 and TRBJ1-5, the complete variable domain reads GAGVSQSPSNKVTEKGKDVELRCDPISGHTALYWYRQSLGQGLEFLIYFQGNSAPDKSGLPSDRFSAERTGGSVSTLTIQRTQQEDSAVYLCASSGGEGYHYSNQPQHFGDGTRLSIL.

This clonotype was picked up a small number of times. This chain joins TRBV7-9 and TRBJ2-7, with 8 nucleotides matching TRBD1. Germline values: CDR1 SEHNR, CDR2 FQNEAQ (reference sequence). J lost 6 bases, V lost 4 bases, and 5 bases had no gene match. The CDR3 has 13 amino acids. CDR3 in DNA: TGTGCCAGCAGCTGGACAGGGCTGGGCGAGCAGTACGTC. Its translation: CASSWTGLGEQYV.

This clonotype was recorded at least ten times. The chain links TRBV28 to TRBJ2-1; D may match TRBD1 or TRBD2 (5 bases each). V was trimmed by 2 bases and J by 8 bases, leaving 19 bases between them. Germline V gives CDR1 MDHEN, CDR2 SYDVKM. The CDR3 is 16 residues long. CDR3 in amino acids: CASSLRARGNMHEQFF. DNA for the CDR3: TGTGCCAGCAGTTTAAGGGCCCGGGGCAATATGCATGAGCAGTTCTTC.

As regards this clonotype: A much bigger clone sits one base away, suggesting this may be a read error. This is likely a read error, given that the CDR3 carries no conserved phenylalanine or tryptophan at its end. The V and J genes are TRBV18 and TRBJ2-2; D is uncertain. The CDR3 is made up of 14 amino acids. The germline CDR1 and CDR2 sequences are KGHSH and LQKENI. V was clipped by 6 bases and J by 0 bases, with 8 bases between them. Here the CDR3 reads CASSTVTNTGELFV. The CDR3 DNA sequence: TGTGCCAGCTCGACGGTTACGAACACCGGGGAGCTGTTTGTT.

There are a few counts of this clonotype. Since a much larger clone is just one base distant, this may be a read error. The V call is TRBV2, the J call TRBJ1-4; D unclear. V was clipped by 4 bases and J by 0 bases, with 9 bases between them. The CDR3 consists of 15 residues. Germline V lookup: CDR1 SNHLY, CDR2 FYNNEI. The CDR3: CASSVQAATNEKLFF. The CDR3 coding sequence is TGTGCCAGCAGTGTCCAGGCTGCAACTAATGAAAAACTGTTTTTT.

Concerning this clonotype: Given a much more abundant clone one base away, this may be a read error. The J gene is TRBJ1-1, the V gene TRBV6-2 or TRBV6-3; D ambiguous. Germline CDR1 is MNHEY and CDR2 is SVGEGT. V lost 1 base to trimming and J lost 4 bases, with 10 bases between them. The CDR3 has 14 residues. The CDR3 region is CASSYLMLGTEAFF. The CDR3 DNA is TGTGCCAGCAGTTACTTAATGCTGGGCACTGAAGCTTTCTTT.

This rearrangement joins TRBV6-1 to TRBJ2-1; D possibly corresponds to TRBD1 (6 bases). Trimming removed 8 bases from V and 5 bases from J, with 16 bases in between. Germline loops: CDR1 MNHNS, CDR2 SASEGT. The CDR3 extends over 14 amino acids. CDR3 coding DNA: TGTGCCAGCGCTACCAGGGGTGGGAACAATGAGCAGTTCTTC. As protein: CASATRGGNNEQFF.

This chain connects TRBV27 to TRBJ1-5; D gene unclear. Trimming took 5 bases from V and 6 from J, leaving 11 bases between them. The CDR3 spans 13 residues. CDR1 MNHEY and CDR2 SMNVEV come from the germline V gene (reference sequence). This CDR3 reads CASSHGSRQPQHF. The CDR3 bases are TGTGCCAGCAGTCACGGTTCCCGTCAGCCCCAGCATTTT.

This clonotype was picked up many times. This sequence joins TRBV18 and TRBJ1-2, with 7 bases matching TRBD1. Per the germline V gene, CDR1 is KGHSH and CDR2 is LQKENI. The CDR3 is made up of 13 amino acids. The junction had 6 bases not matched to a gene; V was cut back by 4 bases and J by 7 bases. In DNA form, the CDR3 reads TGTGCCAGCTCACGGACAGGCTTCCTTGGCTACACCTTC. Translating gives CASSRTGFLGYTF.

This clonotype was seen ten or more times. The genes are TRBV5-1 and TRBJ2-5, with 11 bases lining up with TRBD1. CDR3 length: 15 residues. The germline CDR1 and CDR2 sequences are SGHRS and YFSETQ. The V segment lost 0 bases and the J segment 5 bases; nucleotides outside the gene matches: 3. The CDR3 DNA sequence: TGCGCCAGCAGCTTGGCAGGACAGGGGGCCGAGACCCAGTACTTC. It encodes CASSLAGQGAETQYF.

This clonotype was seen more than once but under ten times. The chain has TRBV7-9 and TRBJ2-4; 12 bases are a match to TRBD2. V shed 3 bases and J 7 bases; nucleotides not matched to a gene: 7. Germline CDR1 reads SEHNR; CDR2 reads FQNEAQ (reference sequence). The CDR3 consists of 16 residues. CDR3 DNA sequence: TGTGCCAGCAGCTTGACTAGCGGGAGATCCGCCAACATTCAGTACTTC. Protein product: CASSLTSGRSANIQYF.

In regard to this clonotype: This may be a read error: a much more frequent sequence differs by one nucleotide. The chain uses TRBV12-3 or TRBV12-4 and TRBJ1-4; TRBD1 matches at 9 bases. Losses at the gene ends were 5 bases for V and 7 bases for J; bases not matched to a gene: 11. This CDR3 spans 16 amino acids. For the CDR3, the DNA is TGTGCCAGCAGTCCGCCCCCCGGGACAGGGTCTGAAAAACTGTTTTTT. This codes for CASSPPPGTGSEKLFF.

The genes are TRBV30 and TRBJ1-2; D unresolved. V was trimmed by 3 bases and J by 4 bases, leaving 12 bases between them. Germline loops: CDR1 GTSNPN, CDR2 SVGIG (reference sequence). The CDR3 covers 13 residues. The CDR3 loop reads CAWSGINRYGYTF. For the CDR3, the DNA is TGTGCCTGGAGCGGGATAAATCGCTATGGCTACACCTTC.

This clonotype was observed at least ten times. The V gene is TRBV7-6, the J gene TRBJ2-1; 12 nucleotides align to TRBD2. From germline, CDR1 is SGHVS and CDR2 FNYEAQ. The CDR3 is made up of 15 amino acids. The V segment lost 1 base and the J segment 8 bases; nucleotides outside the gene matches: 3. CDR3 loop: CASSLGTSGIYEQFF. In nucleotides, the CDR3 is TGTGCCAGCAGCTTAGGGACTAGCGGGATCTATGAGCAGTTCTTC. Full variable domain (remainder filled in from reference TRBV7-6 and TRBJ2-1): GAGVSQSPRYKVTKRGQDVALRCDPISGHVSLYWYRQALGQGPEFLTYFNYEAQQDKSGLPNDRFSAERPEGSISTLTIQRTEQRDSAMYRCASSLGTSGIYEQFFGPGTRLTVL.

The rearrangement uses TRBV6-5 and TRBJ1-3; 10 positions agree with TRBD1. From germline, CDR1 is MNHEY and CDR2 SVGAGI. With 0 bases clipped from V and 2 bases from J, the junction kept 1 base outside the gene matches. This CDR3 contains 16 residues. The CDR3: CASSYSGQGTGNTIYF. The CDR3 coding sequence is TGTGCCAGCAGTTACTCGGGACAGGGGACTGGAAACACCATATATTTT.

V and J are TRBV5-1 and TRBJ1-6; D uncertain. V was shortened by 3 bases and J by 5 bases, with 6 bases between the two germline ends. Germline CDR1 SGHRS, CDR2 YFSETQ. This CDR3 is built from 13 residues. CDR3 nucleotides: TGCGCCAGCAGCTCCGGGGATAATTCACCCCTCCACTTT. Amino acids: CASSSGDNSPLHF.

This clonotype occurred many times. The chain employs TRBV12-3 or TRBV12-4 and TRBJ2-1; 7 nucleotides line up with TRBD1. The junction had 4 bases not matched to a gene; V was cut back by 6 bases and J by 2 bases. This CDR3 has 14 amino acids. In nucleotides, the CDR3 is TGTGCCAGCAGAACCGGGACAGCCTACAATGAGCAGTTCTTC. Residues: CASRTGTAYNEQFF.

The J gene is TRBJ2-7, the V gene TRBV5-1; 8 bases are a match to TRBD2. Germline CDR1 and CDR2: SGHRS and YFSETQ. The length of the CDR3 is 14 residues. V lost 4 bases and J lost 3; bases outside the gene matches: 6. The CDR3 DNA reads as TGCGCCAGCAGCCTCGGGACTAGTCGCTACGAGCAGTACTTC. Its translation is CASSLGTSRYEQYF. The full variable domain, with the rest looked up from reference TRBV5-1 and TRBJ2-7, is KAGVTQTPRYLIKTRGQQVTLSCSPISGHRSVSWYQQTPGQGLQFLFEYFSETQRNKGNFPGRFSGRQFSNSRSEMNVSTLELGDSALYLCASSLGTSRYEQYFGPGTRLTVT.

This clonotype was seen more than once but under ten times. The chain links TRBV10-3 to TRBJ2-2; D remains unclear. The CDR3 extends over 15 amino acids. V shed 0 bases and J shed 4 bases, with 9 bases lying between them. Germline V gives CDR1 ENHRY, CDR2 SYGVKD. The CDR3 DNA reads TGTGCCATCAGTGAGTCGACCTTCAGCACCGGGGAGCTGTTTTTT. It translates to CAISESTFSTGELFF.

This clonotype has a handful of counts. The rearrangement joins TRBV5-1 to TRBJ2-1; D is uncertain. From germline, CDR1 is SGHRS and CDR2 YFSETQ. V was cut by 0 bases and J by 6 bases, with 10 bases left in between. CDR3 size: 14 residues. The CDR3 is CASSLVPVVNEQFF. In nucleotides, the CDR3 is TGCGCCAGCAGCTTGGTACCAGTAGTCAATGAGCAGTTCTTC.

There are many counts of this clonotype. The chain employs TRBV20-1 and TRBJ1-1; TRBD1 might be the D (5 bases). The CDR3 sequence is 16 residues long. The germline V gene encodes CDR1 DFQATT and CDR2 SNEGSKA (reference sequence). With 0 bases removed from V and 1 base from J, the gap between germline ends came to 15 bases. The CDR3 loop reads CSARDPGAGTNTEAFF. In DNA, the CDR3 is TGCAGTGCTAGAGACCCCGGGGCCGGGACGAACACTGAAGCTTTCTTT.

The chain links TRBV11-2 to TRBJ2-3; possible D gene TRBD2, 5 bases. Germline V lookup: CDR1 SGHAT, CDR2 FQNNGV. V was cut by 8 bases and J by 1 base, with 19 bases left in between. The CDR3 runs to 16 residues. Here the CDR3 reads CASCEGRLMGTDTQYF. The CDR3 region has the DNA TGTGCCAGCTGTGAGGGTCGGTTGATGGGCACAGATACGCAGTATTTT. The whole variable domain, remainder taken from reference TRBV11-2 and TRBJ2-3, is EAGVAQSPRYKIIEKRQSVAFWCNPISGHATLYWYQQILGQGPKLLIQFQNNGVVDDSQLPKDRFSAERLKGVDSTLKIQPAKLEDSAVYLCASCEGRLMGTDTQYFGPGTRLTVL.

This clonotype has just a few counts. The chain carries TRBV12-3 or TRBV12-4 and TRBJ1-2; D not certain. Between the trimmed V and J ends, which lost 2 bases and 2 bases, there was a span of 9 bases. CDR3 length: 14 residues. The chain's CDR3 is CASSLKGNNYGYTF. DNA for the CDR3: TGTGCCAGCAGTTTAAAGGGAAACAACTATGGCTACACCTTC.

The table lists this clonotype with many counts. The V and J genes are TRBV5-1 and TRBJ2-1; D is ambiguous. This CDR3 has 17 residues. V gave up 1 base and J gave up 7 bases, with 21 bases separating them. Germline loops: CDR1 SGHRS, CDR2 YFSETQ. CDR3 DNA: TGCGCCAGCAGCTTGTCCTGGCCGGGCGAAAGCTCGAATGAGCAGTTCTTC. As protein: CASSLSWPGESSNEQFF.

Only a few counts were recorded for this clonotype. The chain couples TRBV29-1 to TRBJ2-7; a possible D gene is TRBD1 (6 bases). The CDR3 spans 12 residues. V shed 4 bases and J shed 4 bases, with 11 bases lying between them. Germline CDR1 and CDR2: SQVTM and ANQGSEA. The CDR3, as DNA: TGCAGCGTTGCTGGACAGAGGTACGAGCAGTACTTC. Amino acids: CSVAGQRYEQYF.